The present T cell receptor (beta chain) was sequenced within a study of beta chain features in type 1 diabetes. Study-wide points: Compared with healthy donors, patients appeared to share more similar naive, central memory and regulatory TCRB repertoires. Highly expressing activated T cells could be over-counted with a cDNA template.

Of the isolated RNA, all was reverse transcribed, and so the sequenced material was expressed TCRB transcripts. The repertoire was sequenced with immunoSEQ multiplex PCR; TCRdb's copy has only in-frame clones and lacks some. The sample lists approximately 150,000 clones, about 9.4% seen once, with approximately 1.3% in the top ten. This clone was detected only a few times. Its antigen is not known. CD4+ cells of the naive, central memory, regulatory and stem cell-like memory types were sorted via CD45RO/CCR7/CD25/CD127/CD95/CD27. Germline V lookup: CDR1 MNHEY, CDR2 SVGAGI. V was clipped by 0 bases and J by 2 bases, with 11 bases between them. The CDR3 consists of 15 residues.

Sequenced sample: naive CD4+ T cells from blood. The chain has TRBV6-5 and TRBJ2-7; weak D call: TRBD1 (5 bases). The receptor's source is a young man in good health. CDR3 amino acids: CASSYSHRMAYEQYF. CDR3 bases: TGTGCCAGCAGTTACTCTCACAGGATGGCCTACGAGCAGTACTTC.